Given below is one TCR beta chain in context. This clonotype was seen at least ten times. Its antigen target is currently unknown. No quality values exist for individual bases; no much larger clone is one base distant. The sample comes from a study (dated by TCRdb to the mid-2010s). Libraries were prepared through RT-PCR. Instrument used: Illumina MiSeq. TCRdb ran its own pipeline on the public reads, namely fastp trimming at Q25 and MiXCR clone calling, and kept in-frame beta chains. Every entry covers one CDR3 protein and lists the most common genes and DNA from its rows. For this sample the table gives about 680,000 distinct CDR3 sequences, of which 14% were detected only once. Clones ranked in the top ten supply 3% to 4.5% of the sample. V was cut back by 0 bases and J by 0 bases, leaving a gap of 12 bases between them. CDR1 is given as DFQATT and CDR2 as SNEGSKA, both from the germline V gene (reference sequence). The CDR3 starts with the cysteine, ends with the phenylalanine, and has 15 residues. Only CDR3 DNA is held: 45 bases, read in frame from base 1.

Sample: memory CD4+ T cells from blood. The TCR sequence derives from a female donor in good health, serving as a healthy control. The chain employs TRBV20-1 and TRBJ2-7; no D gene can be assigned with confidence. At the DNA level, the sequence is TGCAGTGCTAGAGATCATGGGAAAAGCTCCTACGAGCAGTACTTC. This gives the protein CSARDHGKSSYEQYF.